This T cell receptor beta chain was found in a study of blood T cell repertoires in COVID-19. Original methodology: Estimated nucleated cell counts came from reference gene primer amplification. Repertoires were generated with immunoSEQ multiplex PCR, while TCRdb's copy carries only in-frame clones and drops some. The DNA was the basis for D and trimming; V, J and clone size are from that table. The sample has over 200,000 clones; roughly 85% are singletons. There are 15 residues in the CDR3. Per the germline V gene, CDR1 is SGHRS and CDR2 is YFSETQ. The junction had 4 bases not matched to a gene; V was cut back by 4 bases and J by 4 bases. Two negative PCRs, clearance, or symptom resolution characterized the recovered Cohort 3 donors.

The sequence derives from a man younger than 45 who had recovered from COVID-19. The sample taken for sequencing was PBMCs or T cells enriched from blood (not recorded which). V is TRBV5-1 and J is TRBJ2-2; 10 nucleotides agree with TRBD1. CDR3 sequence (DNA): TGCGCCAGCAGCCGGGACAGGGGATCCACCGGGGAGCTGTTTTTT. It specifies CASSRDRGSTGELFF.